This T cell receptor (beta chain) was recorded in a study of blood T cell repertoires in COVID-19. Across the study: PBMCs, B-cell-depleted T cells, or T cells were the source of the cDNA or gDNA that made up the material.

As processed by the authors: Reference gene primer amplification gave estimated nucleated cell counts. Measured with immunoSEQ multiplex PCR; TCRdb has only the in-frame clones, and not every one. V, J and clone size are taken as reported in that table, and D and trimming were inferred from the DNA itself. The sample has 130,000 to 150,000 clones; about four fifths are singletons. With 0 bases removed from V and 2 bases from J, the gap between germline ends came to 14 bases. The CDR3 has 16 residues. CDR1 is SGHNT, CDR2 YYREEE, per germline (reference sequence). This TCR was recovered from a human donor with acute or convalescent COVID-19. The donor label of this sample is uncertain. Material: peripheral blood. V is TRBV5-4 and J is TRBJ1-2, with a tentative D call TRBD1 (6 bases). CDR3 nucleotide sequence: TGTGCCAGCAGCTTGGAAGGGGGTAGTGTAAACTATGGCTACACCTTC. It encodes CASSLEGGSVNYGYTF. The variable domain in full, completed from reference TRBV5-4 and TRBJ1-2, reads ETGVTQSPTHLIKTRGQQVTLRCSSQSGHNTVSWYQQALGQGPQFIFQYYREEENGRGNFPPRFSGLQFPNYSSELNVNALELDDSALYLCASSLEGGSVNYGYTFGSGTRLTVV.